The clone carrying this T cell receptor beta chain appeared a few times. The sample originates from a study of blood T cell repertoires in COVID-19. V dropped 0 bases and J dropped 3 bases, with 7 bases sitting between them. The CDR3 has 14 residues. CDR1 and CDR2 (germline): KGHDR, SFDVKD. Sequencing was performed with immunoSEQ multiplex PCR; in TCRdb, only in-frame clones are kept and a portion is missing. The table includes roughly 200,000 clones, approximately 86% detected once. The sequencing input was PBMCs or T cells enriched from blood (not recorded which). The clonotype comes from a man aged 18 to 30 with acute COVID-19. The chain is built from TRBV24-1 and TRBJ1-2; D perhaps matches TRBD1 (6 bases). The CDR3 nucleotides read TGTGCCACCAGTGATTTGCGGACAGACTATGGCTACACCTTC. This encodes CATSDLRTDYGYTF.